This T cell receptor beta chain was identified in a study of blood T cell repertoires in COVID-19. Study information: PBMCs, B-cell-depleted T cells, or T cells were the source of the cDNA or gDNA that made up the material.

The CDR3 loop spans 15 amino acids. The V gene lost 3 bases and the J gene lost 1 base, with 11 bases spanning the gap. Germline V gene sequence: CDR1 MNHEY, CDR2 SVGEGT. Assay: immunoSEQ multiplex PCR; the TCRdb copy retains only in-frame clones and omits some. The data show fewer than 15,000 clones, around 88% seen once. Specimen: peripheral blood. The sequence was obtained from a human donor in a cohort sampled during active COVID-19. The rearrangement joins TRBV6-2 or TRBV6-3 to TRBJ2-3; D is perhaps TRBD2 (5 bases). The CDR3 loop reads CASSYRRSRTDTQYF. The CDR3 DNA sequence: TGTGCCAGCAGTTATAGGAGGTCTCGCACAGATACGCAGTATTTT.